The source of this TCR beta chain is a study of CD8+CD57+ T cells in acquired aplastic anemia. Profiling of TCR beta VDJ combinations and CDR3 sequences used genomic DNA as template. TCRdb re-analysed the reads in MiXCR, keeping a single row per CDR3 protein. The sample lists approximately 260,000 distinct CDR3 sequences, around 82% occurring once. Germline assignment: CDR1 SNHLY and CDR2 FYNNEI. The CDR3 has 16 amino acids. The ends were cut back, 6 bases at V and 11 bases at J, with 25 bases in the middle. Points on this clonotype: The conserved phenylalanine or tryptophan is not found at the CDR3 terminus, so this likely reflects a read error.

Patients chosen for sequencing had CD8+CD57+ cells that had expanded, as shown by flow cytometry. V is TRBV2 and J is TRBJ2-2; D not resolved. Material for sequencing was sorted CD4+, CD8+, or CD8+CD57+ T cells (not recorded which) from PBMCs. This clonotype was sampled from a human donor with aplastic anemia. The CDR3 DNA reads as TGTGCCAGCAGCGACTGGTGCACAGATAACACCTGTGAGCTGTTTGTT. Translated: CASSDWCTDNTCELFV.